This passage covers 30 T cell receptor beta chains from one sample sequenced in a study of vaccination and CD4 T cells after COVID-19 (dated by TCRdb to 2022 to 2024). For these TCRs, the target antigens are not known. Libraries were made using PCR. The data were produced on an Illumina iSeq 100. At the Johns Hopkins FTIC core, DNA from the cultured CD4+ T cells underwent TCR sequencing with the Oncomine TCR Beta short-read assay. TCRdb trimmed the raw reads at Q25, called clones with MiXCR and kept productive beta chains. Identical CDR3 protein sequences are pooled into one entry, listed with their most common genes and DNA. For this sample the table gives 5,700 or so distinct CDR3 sequences, of which around 34% were detected only once. Jointly, the top ten make up almost 35% of the sample. Per the publication, the treatment or condition label means: approximately 10-day PBMC culture with coronavirus spike peptide pools or control peptides (ViraFEST assay).

Specimen: CD4+ T cells from blood, cultured in vitro, collected after SARS-CoV-2 vaccination. Receptors were obtained from a human donor who had recovered from COVID-19.

A single count supports this clonotype. This chain connects TRBV7-3 to TRBJ2-6, with D possibly called TRBD1 or TRBD2 (5 bases each). The ends were cut back, 1 base at V and 1 base at J, with 26 bases in the middle. Germline V lookup: CDR1 SGHTA, CDR2 FQGTGA. CDR3 length equals 22 residues. This CDR3 reads CASSLKPTGADPRGSGANVLTF. DNA of the CDR3: TGTGCCAGCAGCTTAAAACCCACCGGGGCAGACCCAAGGGGATCTGGGGCCAACGTCCTGACTTTC.

Only a few counts were recorded for this clonotype. This chain connects TRBV7-9 to TRBJ2-2; D is perhaps TRBD2 (6 bases). CDR3 length: 15 residues. Germline lookup yields CDR1 SEHNR and CDR2 FQNEAQ (reference sequence). The germline V and J ends were trimmed by 9 bases and 0 bases, with 14 bases remaining between them. The CDR3 DNA follows: TGTGCCAGTTTAGTTAGCGGTACGAACACCGGGGAGCTGTTTTTT. Protein product: CASLVSGTNTGELFF.

This clonotype was counted between two and nine times. V and J are TRBV19 and TRBJ1-1; tentatively, D is TRBD1 (5 bases). Germline CDR1 is LNHDA and CDR2 is SQIVND (reference sequence). The CDR3 spans 15 residues. V lost 7 bases and J lost 1, with 16 bases in between. CDR3 amino acids: CASITREGRNTEAFF. The CDR3, as DNA: TGTGCCAGTATCACAAGGGAGGGGAGGAACACTGAAGCTTTCTTT.

The chain uses TRBV6-1 and TRBJ2-7; perhaps TRBD2 as D (6 bases). The germline V gene encodes CDR1 MNHNS and CDR2 SASEGT. The CDR3 spans 11 residues. Trimming left V 6 bases short and J 5 bases short, with 8 bases between. CDR3 nucleotide sequence: TGTGCCAGCAGGCGGGGACACGAGCAGTACTTC. The encoded protein is CASRRGHEQYF.

This chain uses TRBV3-1 with TRBJ2-5; possible D gene TRBD2, 6 bases. V gave up 1 base and J gave up 7 bases, with 16 bases separating them. Per the germline V gene, CDR1 is LGHDT and CDR2 is YNNKEL (reference sequence). The CDR3 extends over 15 amino acids. The CDR3 coding sequence is TGTGCCAGCAGCCAAGCCCTCGGGACTGCAGGGACCCAGTACTTC. Translation: CASSQALGTAGTQYF.

This sequence joins TRBV20-1 and TRBJ2-7, with D hard to call. Trimming removed 6 bases at V and 4 bases at J, with 13 bases between. This CDR3 comprises 12 residues. Germline CDR1 is DFQATT and CDR2 is SNEGSKA (reference sequence). The DNA for the CDR3 is TGCAGTGCGGTGGCCAAATCTTACGAGCAGTACTTC. This encodes CSAVAKSYEQYF.

This clonotype was seen just once. This chain links TRBV12-3 or TRBV12-4 with TRBJ1-4; possible D gene TRBD1, 5 bases. This CDR3 is built from 13 residues. V dropped 5 bases and J dropped 11 bases, with 15 bases sitting between them. CDR3 sequence (DNA): TGTGCCAGCAGTCCCGCTGGGGGGAAGAAACTGTTTTTT. Translated, it gives CASSPAGGKKLFF.

This clonotype has more than one count but fewer than ten. The chain employs TRBV15 and TRBJ1-2; D perhaps matches TRBD1 (6 bases). This CDR3 has 15 residues. Germline V CDR1 and CDR2: LNHNV, YYDKDF (reference sequence). With 6 bases removed from V and 8 bases from J, the gap between germline ends came to 22 bases. The CDR3 protein is CATRNRGRTVGGYTF. The CDR3 DNA reads TGTGCCACCAGGAACCGCGGTCGGACAGTAGGAGGCTACACCTTC.

The chain employs TRBV11-3 and TRBJ2-5; D remains unclear. The CDR3 runs to 12 residues. Germline V gene sequence: CDR1 SGHNT, CDR2 YENEEA. Trimming stripped 0 bases from V and 5 bases from J, with 4 bases between. Here the CDR3 reads CASSLDEETQYF. CDR3 nucleotides: TGTGCCAGCAGCTTAGATGAGGAGACCCAGTACTTC.

This sequence joins TRBV7-6 and TRBJ1-1; D is perhaps TRBD1 (5 bases). The CDR3 length is 13 residues. Germline CDR1 reads SGHVS; CDR2 reads FNYEAQ. V shed 6 bases and J shed 4 bases, with 12 bases lying between them. In DNA, the CDR3 is TGTGCCAGCAGTTGGGACCCGCTCACTGAAGCTTTCTTT. This encodes CASSWDPLTEAFF.

The V and J genes are TRBV7-2 and TRBJ1-1; weak D call: TRBD1 (6 bases). This CDR3 contains 15 residues. V was cut by 5 bases and J by 5 bases, with 18 bases left in between. Germline V lookup: CDR1 SGHTA, CDR2 FQGNSA. The CDR3 DNA reads as TGTGCCAGCAGCCTGGGCGGGGGCTCGGTAACTGAAGCTTTCTTT. Translation: CASSLGGGSVTEAFF.

J is TRBJ2-5 and V is TRBV27; the D gene is possibly TRBD2 (5 bases). This CDR3 region has 13 residues. Germline assignment: CDR1 MNHEY and CDR2 SMNVEV (reference sequence). V was cut by 4 bases and J by 7 bases, with 13 bases left in between. The CDR3 spells CASSWVRGGTQYF. As DNA, the CDR3 is TGTGCCAGCAGTTGGGTCCGAGGAGGGACCCAGTACTTC.

The chain has TRBV30 and TRBJ1-5; 7 bases line up with TRBD1. Trimming took 0 bases from V and 7 from J; bases not matched to a gene: 12. CDR3 length: 16 amino acids. Germline-derived CDR1 and CDR2 are GTSNPN and SVGIG (reference sequence). The CDR3 DNA sequence: TGTGCCTGGAGTGTTCCAGGGCCAGGGGGGGACCAGCCCCAGCATTTT. This gives the protein CAWSVPGPGGDQPQHF.

The chain carries TRBV12-3 or TRBV12-4 and TRBJ1-1; unclear D gene. This CDR3 has 13 residues. V lost 3 bases to trimming and J lost 3 bases, with 8 bases between them. CDR3 sequence reads: CASSFARDTEAFF. The CDR3 DNA reads as TGTGCCAGCAGTTTTGCCCGAGACACTGAAGCTTTCTTT.

This rearrangement joins TRBV25-1 to TRBJ1-2; D gene unclear. The germline CDR1 and CDR2 sequences are MGHDK and SYGVNS. Trimming left V 3 bases short and J 2 bases short, with 7 bases between. The CDR3 totals 13 residues. CDR3 residues: CASSESGNYGYTF. The CDR3 DNA sequence: TGTGCCAGCAGTGAGTCGGGCAACTATGGCTACACCTTC.

This clonotype was detected a few times. The rearrangement joins TRBV27 to TRBJ2-5; 8 bases line up with TRBD1. The CDR3 has 17 amino acids. J gave up 2 bases and V 5 bases, and 13 bases lay outside the gene matches. Germline V gene lookup returns CDR1 MNHEY and CDR2 SMNVEV (reference sequence). The CDR3 nucleotides read TGTGCCAGCAGTCCTTCCGTGGGCAGGGGGCGACAAGAGACCCAGTACTTC. Translating gives CASSPSVGRGRQETQYF.

Notes on this clonotype: Its ends do not fully match the called genes, so a read error is possible. The chain uses TRBV7-2 and TRBJ1-2, with 11 bases that match TRBD1. Looked up from germline, CDR1 is SGHTA and CDR2 is FQGNSA. The CDR3 is made up of 16 amino acids. CDR3 DNA sequence: TGTGCCAGCGGCTTACCCCCCAGGACAGGGGGCTCCGGCTACACCTTC. Encoded protein: CASGLPPRTGGSGYTF. Complete variable domain (other parts from reference TRBV7-2 and TRBJ1-2): GAGVSQSPSNKVTEKGKDVELRCDPISGHTALYWYRQSLGQGLEFLIYFQGNSAPDKSGLPSDRFSAERTGGSVSTLTIQRTQQEDSAVYLCASGLPPRTGGSGYTFGSGTRLTVV.

This clonotype has only a few counts. The rearrangement joins TRBV6-5 to TRBJ2-5; a possible D gene is TRBD1 (5 bases). The length of the CDR3 is 15 residues. Germline V CDR1 and CDR2: MNHEY, SVGAGI. Trimming left V 2 bases short and J 3 bases short, with 13 bases between. As DNA, the CDR3 is TGTGCCAGCAGTTACGACGGGTCAGGGAAAGAGACCCAGTACTTC. Protein: CASSYDGSGKETQYF.

V and J are TRBV5-1 and TRBJ2-2; 11 bases fit TRBD1. V lost 2 bases and J lost 5; bases outside the gene matches: 5. Germline V CDR1 and CDR2: SGHRS, YFSETQ. The CDR3 totals 16 residues. Written as DNA, the CDR3 is TGCGCCAGCAGCTTAACCGGGACAGGGGGAACCGGGGAGCTGTTTTTT. Residues: CASSLTGTGGTGELFF.

This clonotype has a handful of counts. The gene calls are TRBV7-2 and TRBJ1-1, with unresolved D. Germline V lookup: CDR1 SGHTA, CDR2 FQGNSA. The CDR3 has 15 residues. V dropped 5 bases and J dropped 5 bases, with 18 bases sitting between them. As DNA, the CDR3 is TGTGCCAGCAGCCCCGCCCCCGGACGGTGGACTGAAGCTTTCTTT. Its protein is CASSPAPGRWTEAFF.

The J gene is TRBJ1-5, the V gene TRBV7-9; a weak D match, TRBD1 (5 bases). CDR3 size: 14 residues. In germline, CDR1 is SEHNR, CDR2 FQNEAQ (reference sequence). Trimming shortened V by 5 bases and J by 4 bases, and 12 bases separated the two germline ends. The CDR3 sequence is CASSGGAGNQPQHF. In nucleotides, the CDR3 is TGTGCCAGCAGCGGTGGGGCAGGAAATCAGCCCCAGCATTTT.

The chain employs TRBV20-1 and TRBJ2-5, with 10 bases that match TRBD2. In germline, CDR1 is DFQATT, CDR2 SNEGSKA (reference sequence). This CDR3 has 15 amino acids. V was pared by 6 bases and J by 1 base, with 8 bases of the junction left unmatched. The chain's CDR3 is CSAQKWTSGQETQYF. Here the CDR3 DNA reads TGCAGTGCCCAGAAATGGACTAGCGGCCAAGAGACCCAGTACTTC.

The CDR3 here is CASSLLQSRGSFHEQFF. For the CDR3, the DNA is TGTGCCAGCAGCCTCCTCCAGTCTCGCGGCTCTTTCCATGAGCAGTTCTTC. The rearrangement links TRBV7-2 to TRBJ2-1; D gene ambiguous. CDR3 length: 17 amino acids. V was shortened by 5 bases and J by 8 bases, with 25 bases between the two germline ends. The V gene's germline CDR1 is SGHTA and CDR2 FQGNSA.

V usage is TRBV12-3 or TRBV12-4 and J usage is TRBJ1-2, with 7 bases fitting TRBD1. CDR3 size: 15 residues. V dropped 7 bases and J dropped 8; count of bases not matched to a gene: 16. CDR3 protein: CASTPQTGIIPGYTF. The CDR3 DNA reads TGTGCCAGCACCCCCCAGACAGGGATTATCCCCGGCTACACCTTC.

This clonotype was observed a few times. The gene calls are TRBV6-2 or TRBV6-3 and TRBJ2-6, with unresolved D. V shed 8 bases and J shed 2 bases, with 7 bases lying between them. Germline CDR1 MNHEY, CDR2 SVGEGT. The CDR3 covers 13 residues. DNA for the CDR3: TGTGCCAGCGGGAAGACTGGGGCCAACGTCCTGACTTTC. This translates into CASGKTGANVLTF.

The J gene is TRBJ2-6, the V gene TRBV20-1; D might be TRBD2 (6 bases). This CDR3 has 18 residues. The V and J ends lost 3 bases and 0 bases respectively, with 18 bases between them. Germline CDR1 DFQATT, CDR2 SNEGSKA (reference sequence). This chain's CDR3 is CSASGGQRATSGANVLTF. The CDR3, as DNA: TGCAGTGCTAGCGGTGGGCAGCGGGCCACCTCTGGGGCCAACGTCCTGACTTTC.

The chain uses TRBV19 and TRBJ2-5; 8 nucleotides match TRBD1. This CDR3 is built from 13 residues. CDR1 is LNHDA and CDR2 is SQIVND in the germline V gene (reference sequence). With 4 bases clipped from V and 5 bases from J, the junction kept 3 bases outside the gene matches. CDR3 in DNA: TGTGCCAGTAGTACAGGGGGCTGGGAGACCCAGTACTTC. Residues: CASSTGGWETQYF. The full variable domain, its missing parts supplied by reference TRBV19 and TRBJ2-5, is DGGITQSPKYLFRKEGQNVTLSCEQNLNHDAMYWYRQDPGQGLRLIYYSQIVNDFQKGDIAEGYSVSREKKESFPLTVTSAQKNPTAFYLCASSTGGWETQYFGPGTRLLVL.

This clonotype was detected only a few times. In DNA form, the CDR3 reads TGTGCCAGCAGCTTGGAAGAGACCCAGTACTTC. Its translation is CASSLEETQYF. The chain combines TRBV5-4 with TRBJ2-5; the D is unclear. This CDR3 spans 11 amino acids. The germline gives CDR1 SGHNT, CDR2 YYREEE (reference sequence). V was shortened by 0 bases and J by 3 bases, with 0 bases between the two germline ends.

This clonotype has just one count. The V and J genes are TRBV7-9 and TRBJ1-5; 7 nucleotides match TRBD1. V gave up 5 bases and J gave up 2 bases; unmatched junction bases: 12. The CDR3 has 17 residues. CDR1 is SEHNR and CDR2 is FQNEAQ in the germline V gene (reference sequence). Here the CDR3 reads CASSPTGDSRGNQPQHF. Here the CDR3 DNA reads TGTGCCAGCAGCCCCACAGGGGACAGCCGGGGCAATCAGCCCCAGCATTTT. The full variable domain, its missing parts supplied by reference TRBV7-9 and TRBJ1-5, is DTGVSQNPRHKITKRGQNVTFRCDPISEHNRLYWYRQTLGQGPEFLTYFQNEAQLEKSRLLSDRFSAERPKGSFSTLEIQRTEQGDSAMYLCASSPTGDSRGNQPQHFGDGTRLSIL.

The chain links TRBV5-4 to TRBJ2-5; TRBD1 is a possible D gene (6 bases). The V end was cut by 4 bases, the J end by 1 base, with 11 bases between. The CDR3 has 14 amino acids. Per germline, CDR1 SGHNT and CDR2 YYREEE (reference sequence). The CDR3 nucleotides are TGTGCCAGCAGCCGAGACAGGCCCCAAGAGACCCAGTACTTC. Encoded protein: CASSRDRPQETQYF.